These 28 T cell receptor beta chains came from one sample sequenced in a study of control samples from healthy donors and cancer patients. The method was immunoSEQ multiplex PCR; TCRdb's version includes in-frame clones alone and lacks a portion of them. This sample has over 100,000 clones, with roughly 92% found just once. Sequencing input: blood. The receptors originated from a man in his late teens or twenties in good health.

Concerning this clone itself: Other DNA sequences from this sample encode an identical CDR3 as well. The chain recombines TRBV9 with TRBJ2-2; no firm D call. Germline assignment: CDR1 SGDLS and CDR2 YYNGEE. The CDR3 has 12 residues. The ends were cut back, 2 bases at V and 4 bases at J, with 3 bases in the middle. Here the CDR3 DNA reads TGTGCCAGCAGCGTTGGCACCGGGGAGCTGTTTTTT. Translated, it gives CASSVGTGELFF.

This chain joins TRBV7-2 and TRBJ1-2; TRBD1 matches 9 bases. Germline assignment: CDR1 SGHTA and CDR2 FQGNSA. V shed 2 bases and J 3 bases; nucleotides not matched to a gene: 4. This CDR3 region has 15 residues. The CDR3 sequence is CASSLPQGAYYGYTF. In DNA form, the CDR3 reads TGTGCCAGCAGCTTACCACAGGGGGCTTACTATGGCTACACCTTC.

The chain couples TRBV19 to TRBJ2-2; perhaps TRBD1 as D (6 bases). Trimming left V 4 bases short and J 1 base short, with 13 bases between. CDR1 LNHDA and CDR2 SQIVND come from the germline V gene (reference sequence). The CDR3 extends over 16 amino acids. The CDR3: CASSTRATGNTGELFF. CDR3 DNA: TGTGCCAGTAGTACCCGAGCGACAGGGAACACCGGGGAGCTGTTTTTT.

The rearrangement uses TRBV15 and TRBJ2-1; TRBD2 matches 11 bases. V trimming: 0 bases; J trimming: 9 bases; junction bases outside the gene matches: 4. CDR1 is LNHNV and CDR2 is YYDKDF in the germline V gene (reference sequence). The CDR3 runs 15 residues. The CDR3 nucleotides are TGTGCCACCAGCAGAGAACTAGCGGGGGCCGTTGAGCAGTTCTTC. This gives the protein CATSRELAGAVEQFF. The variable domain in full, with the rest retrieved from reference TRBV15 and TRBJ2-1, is DAMVIQNPRYQVTQFGKPVTLSCSQTLNHNVMYWYQQKSSQAPKLLFHYYDKDFNNEADTPDNFQSRRPNTSFCFLDIRSPGLGDTAMYLCATSRELAGAVEQFFGPGTRLTVL.

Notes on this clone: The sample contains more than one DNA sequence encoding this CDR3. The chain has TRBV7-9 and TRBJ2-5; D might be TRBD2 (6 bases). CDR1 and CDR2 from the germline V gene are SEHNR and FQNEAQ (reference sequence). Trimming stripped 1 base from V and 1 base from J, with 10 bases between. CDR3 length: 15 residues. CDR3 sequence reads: CASSLGGGPQETQYF. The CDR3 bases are TGTGCCAGCAGCTTAGGGGGAGGACCCCAAGAGACCCAGTACTTC.

The CDR3 is CASRGGGEQYF. The CDR3 bases are TGTGCCAGCCGAGGGGGAGGCGAGCAGTACTTC. This chain connects TRBV11-3 to TRBJ2-7; either TRBD1 or TRBD2 may supply D (6 bases each). Germline V gene data show CDR1 as SGHNT and CDR2 as YENEEA. Trimming took off 8 bases at V and 6 bases at J, with 11 bases between the two ends. The CDR3 has 11 amino acids.

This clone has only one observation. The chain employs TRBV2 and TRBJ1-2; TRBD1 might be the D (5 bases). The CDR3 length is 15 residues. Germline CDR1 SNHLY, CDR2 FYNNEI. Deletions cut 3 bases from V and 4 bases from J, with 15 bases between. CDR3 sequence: CASSEGRANLYGYTF. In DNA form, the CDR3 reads TGTGCCAGCAGTGAGGGCAGGGCCAACCTCTATGGCTACACCTTC. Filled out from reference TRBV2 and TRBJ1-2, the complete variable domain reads EPEVTQTPSHQVTQMGQEVILRCVPISNHLYFYWYRQILGQKVEFLVSFYNNEISEKSEIFDDQFSVERPDGSNFTLKIRSTKLEDSAMYFCASSEGRANLYGYTFGSGTRLTVV.

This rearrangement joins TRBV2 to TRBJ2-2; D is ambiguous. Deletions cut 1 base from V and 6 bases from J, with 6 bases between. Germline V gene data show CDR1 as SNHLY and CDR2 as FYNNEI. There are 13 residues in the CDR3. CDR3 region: CASSEEGSGELFF. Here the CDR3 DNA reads TGTGCCAGCAGTGAAGAGGGTTCCGGGGAGCTGTTTTTT.

The CDR3 bases are TGTGCCAGCAGCTTGGGACCCACGAGCAATCAGCCCCAGCATTTT. Translating gives CASSLGPTSNQPQHF. The chain links TRBV5-5 to TRBJ1-5, with D uncertain. The V gene lost 0 bases and the J gene lost 1 base, with 8 bases spanning the gap. The CDR3 has 15 residues. CDR1 and CDR2 (germline): SGHKS, YYEKEE (reference sequence).

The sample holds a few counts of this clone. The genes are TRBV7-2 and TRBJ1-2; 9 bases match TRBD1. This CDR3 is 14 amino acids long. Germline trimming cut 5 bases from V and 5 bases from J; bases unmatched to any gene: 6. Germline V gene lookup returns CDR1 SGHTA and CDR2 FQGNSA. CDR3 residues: CASSLDRGPYGYTF. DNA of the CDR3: TGTGCCAGCAGCCTGGACAGGGGTCCGTATGGCTACACCTTC.

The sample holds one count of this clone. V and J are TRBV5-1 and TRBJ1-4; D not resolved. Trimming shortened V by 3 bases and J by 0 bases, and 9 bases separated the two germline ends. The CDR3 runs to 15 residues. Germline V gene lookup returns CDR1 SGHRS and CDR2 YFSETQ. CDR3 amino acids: CASSYRAATNEKLFF. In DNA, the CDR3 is TGCGCCAGCAGCTACCGGGCTGCAACTAATGAAAAACTGTTTTTT.

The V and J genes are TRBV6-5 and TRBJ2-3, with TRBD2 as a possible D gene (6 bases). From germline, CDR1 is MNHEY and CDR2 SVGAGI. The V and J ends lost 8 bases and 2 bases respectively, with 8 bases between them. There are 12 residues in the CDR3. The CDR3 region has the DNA TGTGCCAGCCTAGCGAACACAGATACGCAGTATTTT. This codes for CASLANTDTQYF.

DNA of the CDR3: TGTGCCAGCAGCTTAAGCCGGGACGAGCAGTACTTC. Translated: CASSLSRDEQYF. The J gene is TRBJ2-7, the V gene TRBV7-2; D is unclear. CDR3 length: 12 residues. Trimming cost V 2 bases and J 5 bases, with 7 bases left between them. Germline values: CDR1 SGHTA, CDR2 FQGNSA.

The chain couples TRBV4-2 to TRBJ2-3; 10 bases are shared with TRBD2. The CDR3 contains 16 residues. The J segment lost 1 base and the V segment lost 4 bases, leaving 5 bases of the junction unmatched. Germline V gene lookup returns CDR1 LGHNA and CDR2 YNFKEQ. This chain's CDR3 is CASSPISGGGTDTQYF. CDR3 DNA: TGTGCCAGCAGCCCAATAAGCGGGGGGGGCACAGATACGCAGTATTTT.

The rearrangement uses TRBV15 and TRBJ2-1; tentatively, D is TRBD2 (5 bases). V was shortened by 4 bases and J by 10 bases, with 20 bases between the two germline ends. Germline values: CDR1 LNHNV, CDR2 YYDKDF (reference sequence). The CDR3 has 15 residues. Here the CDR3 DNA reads TGTGCCACCAGCAATCCGGGGAACCGTCTCGGGGAGCAGTTCTTC. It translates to CATSNPGNRLGEQFF. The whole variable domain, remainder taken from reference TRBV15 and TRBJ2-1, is DAMVIQNPRYQVTQFGKPVTLSCSQTLNHNVMYWYQQKSSQAPKLLFHYYDKDFNNEADTPDNFQSRRPNTSFCFLDIRSPGLGDTAMYLCATSNPGNRLGEQFFGPGTRLTVL.

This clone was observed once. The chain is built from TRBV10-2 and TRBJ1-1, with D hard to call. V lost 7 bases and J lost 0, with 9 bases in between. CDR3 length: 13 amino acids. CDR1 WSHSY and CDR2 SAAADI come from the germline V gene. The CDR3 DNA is TGCGCCAGCACCGGGCCGGTGAACACTGAAGCTTTCTTT. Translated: CASTGPVNTEAFF.

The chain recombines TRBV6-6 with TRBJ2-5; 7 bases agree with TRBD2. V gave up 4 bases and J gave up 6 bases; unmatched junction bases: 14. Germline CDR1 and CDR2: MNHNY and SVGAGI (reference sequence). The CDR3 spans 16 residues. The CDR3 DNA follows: TGTGCCAGCAGTTCCCCGAGTGGGGGGGGAATAAAGACCCAGTACTTC. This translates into CASSSPSGGGIKTQYF.

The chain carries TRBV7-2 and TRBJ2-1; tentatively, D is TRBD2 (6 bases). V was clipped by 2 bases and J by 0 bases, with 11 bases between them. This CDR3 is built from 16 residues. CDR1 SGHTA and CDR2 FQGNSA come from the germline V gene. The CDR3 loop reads CASSLPGRSSYNEQFF. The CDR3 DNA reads TGTGCCAGCAGCTTACCGGGGAGGAGCTCCTACAATGAGCAGTTCTTC.

The CDR3 region is CASSRSTANYGYTF. CDR3 sequence (DNA): TGTGCCAGCAGCCGATCGACAGCTAACTATGGCTACACCTTC. J is TRBJ1-2 and V is TRBV3-1 (or the pseudogene TRBV3-2); D may be TRBD1 (5 bases). This CDR3 has 14 residues. Germline V lookup: CDR1 LGHDT, CDR2 YNNKEL (reference sequence). V was cut by 4 bases and J by 0 bases, with 9 bases left in between.

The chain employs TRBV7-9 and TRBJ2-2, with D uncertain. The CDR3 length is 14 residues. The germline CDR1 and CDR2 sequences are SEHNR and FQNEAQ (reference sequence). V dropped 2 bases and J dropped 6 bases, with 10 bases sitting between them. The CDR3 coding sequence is TGTGCCAGCAGCTTAAATCCCGGGTCCGGGGAGCTGTTTTTT. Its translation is CASSLNPGSGELFF.

The DNA for the CDR3 is TGTGCCAGCAGCTCAGCTTACCGGGACAGGGGTGGCGAGCAGTACTTC. It specifies CASSSAYRDRGGEQYF. The V gene is TRBV13, the J gene TRBJ2-7; 10 nucleotides line up with TRBD1. Looked up from germline, CDR1 is PRHDT and CDR2 is FYEKMQ (reference sequence). With V trimmed by 4 bases and J by 6 bases, 12 bases remained unmatched. This CDR3 is built from 16 residues.

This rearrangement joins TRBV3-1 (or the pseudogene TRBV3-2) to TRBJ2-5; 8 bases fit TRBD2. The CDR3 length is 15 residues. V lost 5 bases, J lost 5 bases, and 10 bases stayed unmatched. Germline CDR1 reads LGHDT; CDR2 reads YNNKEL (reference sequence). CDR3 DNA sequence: TGTGCCAGCAGCGCCCCGCAAGCGGGGGAGGAGACCCAGTACTTC. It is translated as CASSAPQAGEETQYF.

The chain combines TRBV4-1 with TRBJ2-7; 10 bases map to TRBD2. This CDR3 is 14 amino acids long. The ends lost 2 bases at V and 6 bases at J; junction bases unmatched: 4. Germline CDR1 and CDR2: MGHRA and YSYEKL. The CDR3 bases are TGCGCCAGCAGCCAACCTAGGACTAGCGGCGAGCAGTACTTC. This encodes CASSQPRTSGEQYF.

CDR3 in amino acids: CASSVRVENTEAFF. The CDR3 nucleotides read TGTGCCAGCAGCGTAAGGGTGGAGAACACTGAAGCTTTCTTT. The chain links TRBV9 to TRBJ1-1; D unclear. Germline CDR1 SGDLS, CDR2 YYNGEE. Between the trimmed V and J ends, which lost 1 base and 1 base, there was a span of 8 bases. This CDR3 spans 14 amino acids.

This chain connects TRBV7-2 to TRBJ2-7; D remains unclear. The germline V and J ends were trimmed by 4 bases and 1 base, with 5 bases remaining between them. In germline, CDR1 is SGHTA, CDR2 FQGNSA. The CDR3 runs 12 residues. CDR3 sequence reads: CASSSSSYEQYF. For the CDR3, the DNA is TGTGCCAGCAGCTCCAGTTCCTACGAGCAGTACTTC.

The DNA for the CDR3 is TGTGCCAGCAGTGATTCCGGGCTGGGTCAGCCCCAGCATTTT. Its protein is CASSDSGLGQPQHF. The chain recombines TRBV6-1 with TRBJ1-5; no definite D call. V lost 3 bases, J lost 6 bases, and 12 bases lay in between. CDR1 MNHNS and CDR2 SASEGT come from the germline V gene. There are 14 residues in the CDR3.

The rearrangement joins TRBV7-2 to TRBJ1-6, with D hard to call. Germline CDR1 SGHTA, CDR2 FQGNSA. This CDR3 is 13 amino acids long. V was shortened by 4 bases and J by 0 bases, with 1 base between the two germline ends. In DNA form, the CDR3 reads TGTGCCAGCAGCTCCTCCTATAATTCACCCCTCCACTTT. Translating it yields CASSSSYNSPLHF.

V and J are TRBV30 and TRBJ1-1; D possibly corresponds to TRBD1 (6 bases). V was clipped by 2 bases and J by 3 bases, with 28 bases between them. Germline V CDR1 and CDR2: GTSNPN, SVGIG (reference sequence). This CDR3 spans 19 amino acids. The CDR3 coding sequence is TGTGCCTGGAGTTACGGGGACCAGACCACAGGGAAATTGGACACTGAAGCTTTCTTT. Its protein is CAWSYGDQTTGKLDTEAFF.